This TCR beta chain was profiled in a study of CD8+CD57+ T cells in acquired aplastic anemia. In the study overall: Mean DNA quantity obtained from sorted CD4+ and CD8+ cells was around 2.9 ug.

CDR3 and TCR beta VDJ profiling relied on a genomic DNA template. TCRdb ran MiXCR on the reads and lists one entry per CDR3 protein. The data contain about 180,000 distinct CDR3 sequences, about 45% of them singletons. Whoever was chosen for sequencing had shown CD8+CD57+ cell expansion by flow cytometry. Specimen: sorted CD4+, CD8+, or CD8+CD57+ T cells (not recorded which) from PBMCs. The source of this sequence is a human donor with aplastic anemia.

CDR3 DNA: TGTGCCAGCAGTGAGACGAGACTAGCGGCCCAGTACTTC. Translating gives CASSETRLAAQYF. The rearrangement joins TRBV2 to TRBJ2-5; 9 bases line up with TRBD2. This CDR3 has 13 residues. The V gene end was trimmed by 3 bases and the J gene end by 9 bases; junction bases not matched to a gene: 5. Germline V gene data show CDR1 as SNHLY and CDR2 as FYNNEI.